A selection of T cell receptor beta chains follows, all from one sample in a study of CD8+CD57+ T cells in acquired aplastic anemia. From the reads, TCRdb called clonotypes with MiXCR, one entry per CDR3 protein. The sample has a few hundred thousand distinct CDR3 sequences, approximately 86% seen once. The sample comprised sorted CD4+, CD8+, or CD8+CD57+ T cells (not recorded which) from PBMCs. The receptors were gathered from a human donor with aplastic anemia. CDR3s include the opening cysteine and the closing phenylalanine or tryptophan. Fields, in order: D gene, clone size, V gene, J gene, CDR3 DNA, CDR3 protein. A D gene is named only where the DNA matches it firmly. Where a row states a size, it is once, few, many or the class of an expanded clone; other rows omit it.

>NA|few|TRBV10-3|TRBJ1-2
TGTGCCATCAGTGGACAGAAAACTAACTATGGCTACACCTTC
CAISGQKTNYGYTF
>TRBD2|NA|TRBV7-3|TRBJ2-7
TGTGCCAGCAGCTTAGATATTAGCGGGAGCACCTACGAGCAGTACTTC
CASSLDISGSTYEQYF
>NA|NA|TRBV7-8|TRBJ1-5
TGTGCCAGCAGCTTTCCTCAAGGCGGGCCAGCCCTTTCCCATTTT
CASSFPQGGPALSHF
>NA|NA|TRBV6-4|TRBJ1-3
TGTGCCAGCAGTGACGGGGGGGCCACCATATATTTT
CASSDGGATIYF
>NA|NA|TRBV13|TRBJ2-6
TGTGCCAGCAGCTCCCTGACTTTC
CASSSLTF
>NA|NA|TRBV29-1|TRBJ2-3
TGCAGCGTTGAAAAGCAGGATATTGGTACGCAGTATTTT
CSVEKQDIGTQYF
>NA|NA|TRBV7-9|TRBJ1-2
TGTGCCAGCAGCTTACGGGAAAGGGGCTTGGACGATGACTACACCTTC
CASSLRERGLDDDYTF
>NA|few|TRBV7-2|TRBJ1-1
TGTGCCAGCAGCTTAGGACGGAACACTGAAGCTTTCTTT
CASSLGRNTEAFF
>NA|NA|TRBV7-8|TRBJ2-1
TGTGCCAGCAGCTTACCAGGAGGCGCCGATAGCCAGGATCAGTTCTTC
CASSLPGGADSQDQFF
>NA|NA|TRBV9|TRBJ1-4
TGTGCCAGCAGCGTAGTAAGTGGTAATGAAAAACTGTTTTTT
CASSVVSGNEKLFF
>NA|NA|TRBV7-9|TRBJ2-3
TGTGCCAGCAGCTTAGCGGGTAGCTACGATACCAACTACTTT
CASSLAGSYDTNYF
>NA|few|TRBV11-2|TRBJ1-2
TGTGCCAGCAGCTTGAAACGGAGCGCCGACTATGGCTACACCTTC
CASSLKRSADYGYTF
>NA|NA|TRBV15|TRBJ2-6
TGTGCAACCGGTAGAACACACTCTGGGGCCAACGTCCTGACTTTC
CATGRTHSGANVLTF
>TRBD2|NA|TRBV7-8|TRBJ2-3
TGTGCCAGCGGCGACGGGGGGGCAGATGCGCAGTATTTT
CASGDGGADAQYF
>TRBD1|NA|TRBV7-9|TRBJ2-5
TGTGCCGGACAGGGAGCCAGGGAGCCACAGTACCTCGAGTTC
CAGQGAREPQYLEF
>NA|NA|TRBV2|TRBJ1-5
TGTGCCAGCAGTGAAGCGAGGTCGAGGGTACGGGATCAGCCCCAGCATTTT
CASSEARSRVRDQPQHF
>NA|few|TRBV2|TRBJ1-1
TGTGCCAGCAGTAGGGGGGGGGGGACGAACACTGAAGCTTTCTTT
CASSRGGGTNTEAFF
>NA|many|TRBV7-2|TRBJ1-3
TGTGCCAGCACCCGAGATTGGGACGGAAACACCATATACTTT
CASTRDWDGNTIYF
>TRBD1|NA|TRBV7-3|TRBJ2-3
TGTGCCAGCAGCGCCAAGGGGAGGCGGACAGGGGACGCATTT
CASSAKGRRTGDAF
>NA|NA|TRBV19|TRBJ1-3
TGTGCCAGTAGTATAGATTGGGGGAACTCTGGAAACACCATATATTTT
CASSIDWGNSGNTIYF
>TRBD1|NA|TRBV7-8|TRBJ1-1
TGTGCCAGCAGCTTTCATCCAGACGGGACAGCACCTTTCTTT
CASSFHPDGTAPFF
>TRBD1|once|TRBV7-8|TRBJ2-3
TGTGCCAGCAGCTTAGCGGGACAGACCACAACTACGCAGTATTTT
CASSLAGQTTTTQYF
>TRBD2|NA|TRBV7-3|TRBJ2-5
TGTGCCAGTAGTTTGACTAGCGGGAGGGCAGAGACGCAGTACTTC
CASSLTSGRAETQYF
>TRBD2|few|TRBV5-6|TRBJ2-1
TGTGCCAGCAGCTTTGACGGGGGCGGGGGGAGCGATGAGCAGTTCTTC
CASSFDGGGGSDEQFF
>TRBD1|many|TRBV9|TRBJ2-2
TGTGCCAGCAGCCCTAGACCAGACAGGGGGGTCACCGGGGAGCTGTTTTTT
CASSPRPDRGVTGELFF
>TRBD2|NA|TRBV9|TRBJ2-1
TGTGCCAGTAGTGTAGCGGGCGGATCCAATAATGCGCAGTTCTTC
CASSVAGGSNNAQFF
>TRBD2|NA|TRBV9|TRBJ2-5
TGTGCCAGCAGCGACGGCGGTTTGACTAGCGGGGGGGCGCAGGAGACCCAGTACTTC
CASSDGGLTSGGAQETQYF
>TRBD1|NA|TRBV7-3|TRBJ2-5
TGTGCCAGCAGCTTAGGGGGACAGAAACACGAAAGCCTTTACTTC
CASSLGGQKHESLYF
>NA|once|TRBV2|TRBJ1-2
TGTGCCAGCAGCGGCGGTGGGGGAGGTGGCTACTCCTTC
CASSGGGGGGYSF
>NA|NA|TRBV7-9|TRBJ2-5
NA
CAGQGPGEPQYFGF
>NA|many|TRBV15|TRBJ2-4
TGTGCCACCAGCAGAGATGTGACACAGGGTGGCAAAAACATTCAGTACTTC
CATSRDVTQGGKNIQYF
>NA|NA|TRBV2|TRBJ2-1
TGTGCCAGCAGTCCGACGTCGTTTCCCAATGAGCAGTTCTTC
CASSPTSFPNEQFF
>NA|NA|TRBV12-3/TRBV12-4|TRBJ2-1
TGTGCCAGCAGCTTTACCACTACCCGGGACTCCCGCTACTTCTTC
CASSFTTTRDSRYFF
>NA|NA|TRBV11-2|TRBJ2-7
TGTGCCAGCAGCTTAGGGGGGCAGGGTCCATGGGGCGCCTACGAGCAGTACTTC
CASSLGGQGPWGAYEQYF
>TRBD1|many|TRBV5-1|TRBJ2-1
TGCGCCAGCAGCTTGACAGGGGCGAGCTCCTACAATGAGCAGTTCTTC
CASSLTGASSYNEQFF
>TRBD1|many|TRBV4-1|TRBJ1-1
TGCGCCAGCAGCCAGAGGACAGGCATGAACACTGAAGCTTTCTTT
CASSQRTGMNTEAFF
>NA|few|TRBV19|TRBJ2-1
TGTGCCAGTAGCCCACTTAATCGCAGGGTTGGAGATACGCAGTATTTC
CASSPLNRRVGDTQYF
>NA|NA|TRBV2|TRBJ2-3
TGTGCCAGCAACCGGTTTAGGGGGACAACAGATACGCAGTATTTT
CASNRFRGTTDTQYF
>TRBD2|NA|TRBV7-9|TRBJ2-5
TGTGCCACCAGCTTTCAAAGCAGCGGGGGGACCGAGGAGTTC
CATSFQSSGGTEEF
>NA|NA|TRBV10-3|TRBJ2-5
TGTGCCATCAGTCCAACAGGGTCCGAGACCCAGTACTTC
CAISPTGSETQYF
>NA|NA|TRBV15|TRBJ2-7
TGTGCCACCAGCGGCGGCAGGGAGCAAGACGACCAGTACTTC
CATSGGREQDDQYF
>NA|NA|TRBV7-3|TRBJ2-7
TGTGCCAGCAGCACCGGCTACGAGCAGTACTTC
CASSTGYEQYF
>TRBD1|NA|TRBV7-3|TRBJ2-7
TGTGCCAGCAGCTCCGACAGGGAAATCGTCGAGCAGTACTTC
CASSSDREIVEQYF
>NA|NA|TRBV7-2|TRBJ2-1
TGTGCCAGCAGCCAGGGGGGAGGACCCGGTCAGCATGAGCAGTTCTTC
CASSQGGGPGQHEQFF
>TRBD2|NA|TRBV2|TRBJ2-3
TGTGCCAGCAGTGTAGCGGGAGGTCCCGATCCGCTGTATTTT
CASSVAGGPDPLYF
>NA|NA|TRBV7-9|TRBJ2-6
TGTGCCAGCAGCTCCGGGGGAGGCGACGGGGCCAACGTCCTGACTTTC
CASSSGGGDGANVLTF
>TRBD1|NA|TRBV7-9|TRBJ2-7
TGTGCCAGCAGCGCCGGACAGGGGCACGACGAGCAGTACTTC
CASSAGQGHDEQYF
>TRBD2|NA|TRBV27|TRBJ2-2
TGTGCCACTCGGACTAGCGGGGGGGGGACCTTTACCGGGGAGCTGTTTTTT
CATRTSGGGTFTGELFF
>NA|NA|TRBV7-3|TRBJ1-2
TGTGCCAGCAGCTTATCAGGCGGAGGGGAAGATGAAGCCACCTTC
CASSLSGGGEDEATF
>NA|NA|TRBV7-9|TRBJ1-1
TGTGCCAGCAGCCTACAACGGGGAGCCCGGGCCAAGTATTTCTTT
CASSLQRGARAKYFF
>NA|NA|TRBV7-3|TRBJ2-1
TGTGCCAGCTGCGTATACCAGAACTCCTATGATCAGCAGTTCTTC
CASCVYQNSYDQQFF
>TRBD1|NA|TRBV5-1|TRBJ2-3
TGCGCCAGCAGCTTGGAGGGACAGGCCACAGATACGCAGTATTTT
CASSLEGQATDTQYF
>NA|NA|TRBV9|TRBJ2-3
NA
CASSVGAGTEYFDF
>NA|NA|TRBV9|TRBJ1-6
TGTGCCAGCAGCGTGGGGGAGTCGAGATATCATTCACCCCTCCACTTT
CASSVGESRYHSPLHF